In its sample, the clone carrying this T cell receptor (beta chain) was seen once. Method: immunoSEQ multiplex PCR; TCRdb's copy keeps in-frame clones and lacks some. The table shows some 110,000 clones, with approximately 80% occurring only once. The germline CDR1 and CDR2 sequences are MNHEY and SMNVEV (reference sequence). Germline trimming cut 3 bases from V and 2 bases from J; bases unmatched to any gene: 3. This CDR3 contains 15 residues. The data belong to a study of blood T cell repertoires in COVID-19. Study overall: T cells, B-cell-depleted T cells, or PBMCs supplied cDNA or gDNA.

Sequenced: peripheral blood. The sequence came from a woman of 80 years or more with acute or convalescent COVID-19. The chain is built from TRBV27 and TRBJ2-2; 7 nucleotides agree with TRBD1. CDR3 amino acids: CASSFRGGNTGELFF. The CDR3 DNA sequence: TGTGCCAGCAGTTTTAGAGGGGGCAACACCGGGGAGCTGTTTTTT.